This TCR beta chain was identified in a study of blood T cell repertoires in COVID-19. This CDR3 region has 15 residues. Sequencing was performed with immunoSEQ multiplex PCR; in TCRdb, only in-frame clones are kept and a portion is missing. The profile covers roughly 130,000 clones, with over 75% appearing a single time and 3.5% to 5.5% taken by the ten largest. Sample: peripheral blood. The origin of this receptor is a woman between 65 and 79 years old with acute or convalescent COVID-19. This chain connects TRBV21-1 to TRBJ1-1; the DNA was not compared with TRBD1, the D call given in the table. TRBV21-1 is a pseudogene locus. CDR3 sequence reads: CASSKSPRVGTEAFF. CDR3 bases: TGTGCCAGCAGCAAAAGTCCCAGGGTAGGGACTGAAGCTTTCTTT.